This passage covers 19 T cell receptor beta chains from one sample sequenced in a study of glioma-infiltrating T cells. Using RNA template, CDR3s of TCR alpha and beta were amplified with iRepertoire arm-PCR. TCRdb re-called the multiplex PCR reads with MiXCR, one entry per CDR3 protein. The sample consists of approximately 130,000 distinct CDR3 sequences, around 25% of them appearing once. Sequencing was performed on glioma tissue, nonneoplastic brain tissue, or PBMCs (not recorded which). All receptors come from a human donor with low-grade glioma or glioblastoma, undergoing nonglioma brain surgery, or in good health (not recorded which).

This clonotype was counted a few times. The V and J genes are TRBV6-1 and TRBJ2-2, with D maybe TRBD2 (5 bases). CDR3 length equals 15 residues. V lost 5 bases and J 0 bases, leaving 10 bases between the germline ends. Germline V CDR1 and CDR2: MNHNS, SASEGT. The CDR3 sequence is CASSQGSPNTGELFF. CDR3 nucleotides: TGTGCCAGCAGTCAAGGGAGCCCGAACACCGGGGAGCTGTTTTTT.

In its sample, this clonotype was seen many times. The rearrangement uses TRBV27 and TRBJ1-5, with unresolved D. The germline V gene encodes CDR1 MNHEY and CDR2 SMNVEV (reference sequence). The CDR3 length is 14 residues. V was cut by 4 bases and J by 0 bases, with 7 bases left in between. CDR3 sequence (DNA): TGTGCCAGCAGTTGGAGAAATAGCAATCAGCCCCAGCATTTT. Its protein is CASSWRNSNQPQHF.

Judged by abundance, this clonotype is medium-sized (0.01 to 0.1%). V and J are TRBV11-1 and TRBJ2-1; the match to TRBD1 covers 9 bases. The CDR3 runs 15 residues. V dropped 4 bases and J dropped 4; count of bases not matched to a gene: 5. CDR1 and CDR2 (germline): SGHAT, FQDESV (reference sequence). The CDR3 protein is CASSSDRGHYNEQFF. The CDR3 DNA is TGTGCCAGCAGCTCGGACAGGGGCCATTACAATGAGCAGTTCTTC.

The CDR3 DNA reads as TGTGCCAGCAGCCCGGGACTAGCGGCCTCAGATACGCAGTATTTT. This encodes CASSPGLAASDTQYF. The rearrangement links TRBV7-9 to TRBJ2-3; 11 bases agree with TRBD2. The germline CDR1 and CDR2 sequences are SEHNR and FQNEAQ (reference sequence). The CDR3 extends over 15 amino acids. Trimming took 5 bases from V and 4 from J; bases not matched to a gene: 5.

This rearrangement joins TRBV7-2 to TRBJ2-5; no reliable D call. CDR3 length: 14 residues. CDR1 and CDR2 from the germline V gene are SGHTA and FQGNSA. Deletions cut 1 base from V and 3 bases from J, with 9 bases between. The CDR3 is CASSLGTVKETQYF. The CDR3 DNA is TGTGCCAGCAGCTTAGGGACGGTTAAAGAGACCCAGTACTTC.

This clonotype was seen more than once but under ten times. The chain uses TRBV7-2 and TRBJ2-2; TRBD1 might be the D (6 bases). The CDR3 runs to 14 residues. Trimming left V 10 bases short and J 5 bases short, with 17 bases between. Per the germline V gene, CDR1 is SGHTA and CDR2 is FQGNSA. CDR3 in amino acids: CANSRGGRTGELFF. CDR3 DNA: TGTGCCAATTCCCGTGGGGGCCGGACCGGGGAGCTGTTTTTT.

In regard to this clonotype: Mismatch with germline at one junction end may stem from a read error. CDR3 loop: CAISKGMTNEKLFF. CDR3 coding DNA: TGTGCCATCAGTAAAGGGATGACTAATGAAAAACTGTTTTTT. J is TRBJ1-4 and V is TRBV6-6; no firm D call. The CDR3 is 14 amino acids. Germline values: CDR1 MNHNY, CDR2 SVGAGI (reference sequence).

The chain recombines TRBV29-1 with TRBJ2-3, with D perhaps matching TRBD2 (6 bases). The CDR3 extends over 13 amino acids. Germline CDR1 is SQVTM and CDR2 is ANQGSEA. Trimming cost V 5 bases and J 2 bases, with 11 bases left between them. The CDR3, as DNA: TGCAGCGTTTTGGGGAGGCTCACAGATACGCAGTATTTT. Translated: CSVLGRLTDTQYF.

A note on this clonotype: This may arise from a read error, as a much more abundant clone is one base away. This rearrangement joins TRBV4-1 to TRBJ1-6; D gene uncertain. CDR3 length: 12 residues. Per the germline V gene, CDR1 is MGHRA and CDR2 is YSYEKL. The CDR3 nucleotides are TGCGCCAGCAGCCCGCTGAGCCCACCCCTCTACTTT. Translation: CASSPLSPPLYF.

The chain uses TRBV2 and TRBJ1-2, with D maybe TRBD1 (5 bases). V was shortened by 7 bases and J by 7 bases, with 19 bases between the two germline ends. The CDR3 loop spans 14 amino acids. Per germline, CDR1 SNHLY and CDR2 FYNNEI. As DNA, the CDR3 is TGTGCCAGCACGGTGGATGAAGGGGTGAGTGGCTACACCTTC. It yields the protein CASTVDEGVSGYTF.

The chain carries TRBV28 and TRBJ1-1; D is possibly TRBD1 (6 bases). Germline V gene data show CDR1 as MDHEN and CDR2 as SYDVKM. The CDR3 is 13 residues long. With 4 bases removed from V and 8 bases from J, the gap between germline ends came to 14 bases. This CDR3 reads CASSSPPTGEAFF. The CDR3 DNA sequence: TGTGCCAGCAGTTCCCCACCTACAGGGGAAGCTTTCTTT.

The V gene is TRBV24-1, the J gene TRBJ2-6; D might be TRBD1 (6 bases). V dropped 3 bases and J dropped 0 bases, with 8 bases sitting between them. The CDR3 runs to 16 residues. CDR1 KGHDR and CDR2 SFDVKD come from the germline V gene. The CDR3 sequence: CATSDDRNSGANVLTF. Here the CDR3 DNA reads TGTGCCACCAGTGATGACAGGAACTCTGGGGCCAACGTCCTGACTTTC.

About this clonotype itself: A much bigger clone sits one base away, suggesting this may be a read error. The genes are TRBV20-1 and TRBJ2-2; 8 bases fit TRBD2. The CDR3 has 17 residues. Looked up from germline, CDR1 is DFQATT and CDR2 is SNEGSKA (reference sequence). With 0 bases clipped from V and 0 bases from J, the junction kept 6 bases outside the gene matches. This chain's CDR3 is CSARDLKRGPNTGELFF. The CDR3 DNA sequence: TGCAGTGCTAGAGATCTCAAGCGGGGGCCGAACACCGGGGAGCTGTTTTTT.

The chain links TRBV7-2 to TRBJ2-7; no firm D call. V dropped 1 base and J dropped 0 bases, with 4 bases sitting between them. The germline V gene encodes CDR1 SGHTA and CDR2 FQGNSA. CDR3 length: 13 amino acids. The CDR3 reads CASSLDSSYEQYV. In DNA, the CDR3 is TGTGCCAGCAGCTTAGACAGCTCCTACGAGCAGTACGTC.

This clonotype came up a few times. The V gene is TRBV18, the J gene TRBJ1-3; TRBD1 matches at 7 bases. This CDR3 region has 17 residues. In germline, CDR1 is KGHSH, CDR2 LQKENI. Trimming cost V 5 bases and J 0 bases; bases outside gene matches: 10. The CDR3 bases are TGTGCCAGCTCAACTACACACAGGGGAAGCTCTGGAAACACCATATATTTT. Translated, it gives CASSTTHRGSSGNTIYF.

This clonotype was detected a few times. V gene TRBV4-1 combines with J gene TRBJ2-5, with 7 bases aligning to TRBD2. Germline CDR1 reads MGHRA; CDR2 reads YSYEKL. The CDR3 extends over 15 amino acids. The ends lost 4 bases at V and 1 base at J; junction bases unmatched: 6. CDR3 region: CASSRGGEFQETQYF. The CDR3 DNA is TGCGCCAGCAGCCGGGGGGGTGAATTCCAAGAGACCCAGTACTTC.

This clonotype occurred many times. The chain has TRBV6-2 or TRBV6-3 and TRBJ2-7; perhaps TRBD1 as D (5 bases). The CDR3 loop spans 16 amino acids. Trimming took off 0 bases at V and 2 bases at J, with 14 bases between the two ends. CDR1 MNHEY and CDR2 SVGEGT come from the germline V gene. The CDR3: CASSYSAGWGAYEQYV. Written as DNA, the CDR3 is TGTGCCAGCAGTTACTCCGCCGGGTGGGGCGCCTACGAGCAGTACGTC.

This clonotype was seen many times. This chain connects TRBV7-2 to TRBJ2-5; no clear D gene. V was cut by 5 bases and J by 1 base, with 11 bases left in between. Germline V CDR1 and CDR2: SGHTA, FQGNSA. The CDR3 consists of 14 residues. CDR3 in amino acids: CASSPSHSQETQYF. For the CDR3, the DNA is TGTGCCAGCAGCCCCTCGCACAGCCAAGAGACCCAGTACTTC.

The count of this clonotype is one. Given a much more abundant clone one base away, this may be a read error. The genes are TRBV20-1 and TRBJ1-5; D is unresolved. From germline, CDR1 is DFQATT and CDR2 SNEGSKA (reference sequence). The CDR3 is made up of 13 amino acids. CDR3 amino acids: CSARGPGREPRHF. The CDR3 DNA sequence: TGCAGTGCTAGAGGACCGGGGAGGGAGCCCCGGCATTTT.